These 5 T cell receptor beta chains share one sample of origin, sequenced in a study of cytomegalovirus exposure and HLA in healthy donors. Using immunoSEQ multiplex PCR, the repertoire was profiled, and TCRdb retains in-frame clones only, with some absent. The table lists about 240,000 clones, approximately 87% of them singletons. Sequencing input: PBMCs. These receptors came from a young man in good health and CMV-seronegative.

CDR3 sequence: CASRQTSTATNEKLFF. The CDR3, as DNA: TGTGCCAGCAGACAAACCTCGACAGCAACTAATGAAAAACTGTTTTTT. The gene calls are TRBV27 and TRBJ1-4, with D tentatively TRBD1 (5 bases). This CDR3 is 16 amino acids long. The germline CDR1 and CDR2 sequences are MNHEY and SMNVEV (reference sequence). Deletions cut 6 bases from V and 0 bases from J, with 14 bases between.

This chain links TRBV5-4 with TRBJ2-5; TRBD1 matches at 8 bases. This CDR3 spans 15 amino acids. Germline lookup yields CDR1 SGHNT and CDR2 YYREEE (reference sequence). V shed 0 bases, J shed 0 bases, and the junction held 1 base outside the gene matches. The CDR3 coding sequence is TGTGCCAGCAGCTTGGGACAGGGGAACCAAGAGACCCAGTACTTC. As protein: CASSLGQGNQETQYF.

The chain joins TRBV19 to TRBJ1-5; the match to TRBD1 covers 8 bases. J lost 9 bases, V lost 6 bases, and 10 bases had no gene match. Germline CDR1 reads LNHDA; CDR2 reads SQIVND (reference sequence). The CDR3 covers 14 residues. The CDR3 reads CASSDTGGGWPQHF. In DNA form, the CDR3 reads TGTGCCAGTAGCGATACAGGGGGTGGTTGGCCCCAGCATTTT.

The CDR3 here is CASSRAAFGTSTPGELFF. In nucleotides, the CDR3 is TGCGCCAGCAGCCGAGCAGCTTTCGGGACTAGTACCCCCGGGGAGCTGTTTTTT. The chain couples TRBV4-3 to TRBJ2-2, with TRBD2 matching over 8 bases. Germline CDR1 and CDR2: LGHNA and YSLEER. V trimming: 4 bases; J trimming: 6 bases; junction bases outside the gene matches: 16. This CDR3 comprises 18 residues.

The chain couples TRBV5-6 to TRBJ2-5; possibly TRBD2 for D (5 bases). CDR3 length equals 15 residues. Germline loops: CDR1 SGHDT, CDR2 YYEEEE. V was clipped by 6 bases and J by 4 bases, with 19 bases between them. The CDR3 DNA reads TGTGCCAGCAAGCGAAACGAGCGGATGGTAGAGACCCAGTACTTC. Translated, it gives CASKRNERMVETQYF.